A selection of T cell receptor beta chains follows, all from one sample in a study of blood T cell repertoires in COVID-19. TCRdb's copy holds only in-frame clones and misses some; the assay was immunoSEQ multiplex PCR. This table has roughly 240,000 clones, about 88% appearing once. The sequenced material came from peripheral blood. The receptor source for this set is a man aged 18 to 30 with active or convalescent COVID-19. Each CDR3 is given with its conserved first and last residue. The order of the fields is V gene, clone size, D gene, J gene, CDR3 protein, CDR3 DNA. A D gene is named only where the DNA matches it firmly. Clone size is stated in some rows and not others, as once, few, many or a class when expanded.

v_call: TRBV30
clone_size: -
d_call: -
j_call: TRBJ2-7
cdr3_aa: CAWSGEPLGGNEQYF
cdr3_nt: TGTGCCTGGAGTGGAGAGCCCCTAGGAGGAAACGAGCAGTACTTC

v_call: TRBV6-2/TRBV6-3
clone_size: -
d_call: TRBD1
j_call: TRBJ1-1
cdr3_aa: CASSYSTGTEAFF
cdr3_nt: TGTGCCAGCAGTTACTCGACAGGGACTGAAGCTTTCTTT

v_call: TRBV30
clone_size: once
d_call: TRBD2
j_call: TRBJ2-7
cdr3_aa: CAWAPVGGSSEQYF
cdr3_nt: TGTGCCTGGGCCCCGGTGGGCGGGAGCTCCGAGCAGTACTTC

v_call: TRBV7-9
clone_size: many
d_call: -
j_call: TRBJ1-3
cdr3_aa: CASSFGQGAGNTIYF
cdr3_nt: TGTGCCAGCAGCTTTGGGCAGGGCGCTGGAAACACCATATATTTT

v_call: TRBV18
clone_size: -
d_call: -
j_call: TRBJ1-2
cdr3_aa: CASSRDTFMEDYTF
cdr3_nt: TGTGCCAGCTCACGGGACACATTTATGGAAGACTACACCTTC

v_call: TRBV4-3
clone_size: -
d_call: -
j_call: TRBJ1-1
cdr3_aa: CASSPSVGVNTEAFF
cdr3_nt: TGCGCCAGCAGCCCATCGGTAGGAGTGAACACTGAAGCTTTCTTT

v_call: TRBV7-2
clone_size: -
d_call: TRBD1
j_call: TRBJ1-3
cdr3_aa: CASSLDRGSYGNTIYF
cdr3_nt: TGTGCCAGCAGCTTAGACAGGGGTTCCTATGGAAACACCATATATTTT

v_call: TRBV6-5
clone_size: -
d_call: -
j_call: TRBJ2-1
cdr3_aa: CASRPSEPYNEQFF
cdr3_nt: TGTGCCAGCAGGCCTAGCGAACCCTACAATGAGCAGTTCTTC

v_call: TRBV2
clone_size: -
d_call: TRBD1
j_call: TRBJ2-7
cdr3_aa: CASSEALLGVVGQETYEQYF
cdr3_nt: TGTGCCAGCAGTGAAGCGCTTCTGGGGGTGGTGGGACAGGAAACCTACGAGCAGTACTTC

v_call: TRBV6-5
clone_size: few
d_call: -
j_call: TRBJ1-5
cdr3_aa: CASSYRQGNNQPQHF
cdr3_nt: TGTGCCAGCAGTTATAGGCAGGGGAATAATCAGCCCCAGCATTTT

v_call: TRBV18
clone_size: -
d_call: -
j_call: TRBJ1-1
cdr3_aa: CASSPSLQENTEAFF
cdr3_nt: TGTGCCAGCTCACCGTCGTTACAAGAGAACACTGAAGCTTTCTTT

v_call: TRBV12-3/TRBV12-4
clone_size: -
d_call: TRBD1
j_call: TRBJ2-1
cdr3_aa: CASSRGHEQFF
cdr3_nt: TGTGCCAGCAGCAGGGGGCATGAGCAGTTCTTC

v_call: TRBV5-1
clone_size: -
d_call: -
j_call: TRBJ1-1
cdr3_aa: CASSPQVSNTEAFF
cdr3_nt: TGCGCCAGCAGCCCACAGGTTTCTAACACTGAAGCTTTCTTT

v_call: TRBV7-3
clone_size: -
d_call: TRBD1
j_call: TRBJ1-5
cdr3_aa: CASSNRLRDRRETQPQHF
cdr3_nt: TGTGCCAGCAGCAATAGGCTCCGGGACAGGCGAGAGACTCAGCCCCAGCATTTT

v_call: TRBV6-2/TRBV6-3
clone_size: -
d_call: TRBD1
j_call: TRBJ2-5
cdr3_aa: CASSSGGWVVETQYF
cdr3_nt: TGTGCCAGCAGTTCAGGGGGCTGGGTTGTGGAGACCCAGTACTTC

v_call: TRBV20-1
clone_size: -
d_call: -
j_call: TRBJ1-1
cdr3_aa: CSASSQEEEAFF
cdr3_nt: TGCAGTGCTAGTAGTCAGGAAGAAGAAGCTTTCTTT

v_call: TRBV5-4
clone_size: -
d_call: -
j_call: TRBJ1-2
cdr3_aa: CASTPGGRRNYGYTF
cdr3_nt: TGTGCCAGCACCCCCGGTGGGAGGCGGAACTATGGCTACACCTTC

v_call: TRBV28
clone_size: -
d_call: TRBD1
j_call: TRBJ1-2
cdr3_aa: CASRQLDRDLYGYTF
cdr3_nt: TGTGCCAGCAGGCAATTGGACAGGGACCTCTATGGCTACACCTTC

v_call: TRBV19
clone_size: -
d_call: TRBD2
j_call: TRBJ2-2
cdr3_aa: CASSIDRGLAGEGTGELFF
cdr3_nt: TGTGCCAGTAGTATAGATCGAGGGCTAGCGGGAGAAGGGACCGGGGAGCTGTTTTTT

v_call: TRBV28
clone_size: once
d_call: -
j_call: TRBJ1-2
cdr3_aa: CASLRGQPIGKGYTF
cdr3_nt: TGTGCCAGCTTAAGAGGACAGCCCATCGGAAAGGGCTACACCTTC

v_call: TRBV5-1
clone_size: -
d_call: TRBD1
j_call: TRBJ2-5
cdr3_aa: CASSPGTGRRETQYF
cdr3_nt: TGCGCCAGCAGCCCCGGGACAGGGAGGAGGGAGACCCAGTACTTC

v_call: TRBV9
clone_size: -
d_call: TRBD1
j_call: TRBJ2-7
cdr3_aa: CASSVGTGTSIGVEQYF
cdr3_nt: TGTGCCAGCAGCGTAGGGACAGGGACCTCTATTGGAGTCGAGCAGTACTTC

v_call: TRBV18
clone_size: -
d_call: -
j_call: TRBJ2-5
cdr3_aa: CASSPLPVADWETQYF
cdr3_nt: TGTGCCAGCTCACCCCTACCAGTAGCGGACTGGGAGACCCAGTACTTC

v_call: TRBV7-6
clone_size: -
d_call: TRBD2
j_call: TRBJ2-1
cdr3_aa: CASSPWTSFGDNEQFF
cdr3_nt: TGTGCCAGCAGCCCCTGGACTAGCTTTGGCGACAATGAGCAGTTCTTC

v_call: TRBV20-1
clone_size: -
d_call: -
j_call: TRBJ2-1
cdr3_aa: CSAIWSSEQFF
cdr3_nt: TGCAGTGCTATCTGGAGTAGTGAGCAGTTCTTC

v_call: TRBV2
clone_size: -
d_call: -
j_call: TRBJ2-2
cdr3_aa: CASSEQGSGTGELFF
cdr3_nt: TGTGCCAGCAGTGAACAGGGCTCTGGAACCGGGGAGCTGTTTTTT

v_call: TRBV20-1
clone_size: -
d_call: -
j_call: TRBJ2-3
cdr3_aa: CSARRDTQYF
cdr3_nt: TGCAGTGCGAGGAGGGATACGCAGTATTTT

v_call: TRBV18
clone_size: -
d_call: -
j_call: TRBJ1-2
cdr3_aa: CASSPIPGAGGYTF
cdr3_nt: TGTGCCAGCTCACCGATACCAGGGGCGGGTGGCTACACCTTC

v_call: TRBV5-1
clone_size: -
d_call: -
j_call: TRBJ2-2
cdr3_aa: CASSLEAGSGELFF
cdr3_nt: TGCGCCAGCAGCTTGGAAGCCGGGTCCGGGGAGCTGTTTTTT

v_call: TRBV5-5
clone_size: few
d_call: -
j_call: TRBJ1-5
cdr3_aa: CASSRVTSQPQHF
cdr3_nt: TGTGCCAGCAGCCGGGTCACTAGTCAGCCCCAGCATTTT

v_call: TRBV7-9
clone_size: -
d_call: TRBD1
j_call: TRBJ1-5
cdr3_aa: CASSLGTGNQPQHF
cdr3_nt: TGTGCCAGCAGTCTGGGGACAGGGAATCAGCCCCAGCATTTT

v_call: TRBV25-1
clone_size: -
d_call: -
j_call: TRBJ2-1
cdr3_aa: CASSEWSSGGWYEQFF
cdr3_nt: TGTGCCAGCAGTGAATGGTCGAGTGGGGGGTGGTATGAGCAGTTCTTC

v_call: TRBV5-6
clone_size: -
d_call: -
j_call: TRBJ1-3
cdr3_aa: CASIRNTIYF
cdr3_nt: TGTGCCAGCATTAGAAACACCATATATTTT

v_call: TRBV6-5
clone_size: -
d_call: -
j_call: TRBJ1-6
cdr3_aa: CASRMEGSNSPLHF
cdr3_nt: TGTGCCAGCCGCATGGAGGGTAGCAATTCACCCCTCCACTTT

v_call: TRBV10-1
clone_size: -
d_call: -
j_call: TRBJ2-7
cdr3_aa: CASSDSNTGTLNLYEQYF
cdr3_nt: TGCGCCAGCAGTGACTCTAATACCGGGACACTTAACCTCTACGAGCAGTACTTC

v_call: TRBV7-4
clone_size: -
d_call: -
j_call: TRBJ2-1
cdr3_aa: CASSGDHEQFF
cdr3_nt: TGTGCCAGCTCGGGGGATCATGAGCAGTTCTTC

v_call: TRBV5-1
clone_size: -
d_call: TRBD1
j_call: TRBJ1-6
cdr3_aa: CASSAQGAENSPLHF
cdr3_nt: TGCGCCAGCAGCGCACAGGGGGCTGAGAATTCACCCCTCCACTTT

v_call: TRBV5-4
clone_size: -
d_call: -
j_call: TRBJ1-6
cdr3_aa: CASSLPDGGNSPLHF
cdr3_nt: TGTGCCAGCAGCTTGCCGGACGGAGGAAATTCACCCCTCCACTTT

v_call: TRBV19
clone_size: -
d_call: -
j_call: TRBJ1-6
cdr3_aa: CASKLTVNSPLHF
cdr3_nt: TGTGCCAGTAAACTTACAGTCAATTCACCCCTCCACTTT

v_call: TRBV2
clone_size: few
d_call: TRBD2
j_call: TRBJ2-1
cdr3_aa: CASSEFDLAGVEYEQFF
cdr3_nt: TGTGCCAGCAGCGAATTCGATCTAGCGGGAGTCGAATATGAGCAGTTCTTC

v_call: TRBV19
clone_size: -
d_call: TRBD1
j_call: TRBJ1-5
cdr3_aa: CASSIGTGGYDQPQHF
cdr3_nt: TGTGCCAGTAGTATTGGGACAGGGGGGTATGATCAGCCCCAGCATTTT

v_call: TRBV2
clone_size: -
d_call: TRBD2
j_call: TRBJ2-5
cdr3_aa: CASSAPGLAPETQYF
cdr3_nt: TGTGCCAGCAGCGCTCCGGGACTAGCTCCAGAGACCCAGTACTTC

v_call: TRBV7-6
clone_size: once
d_call: -
j_call: TRBJ2-5
cdr3_aa: CASSLEDAGFQETQYF
cdr3_nt: TGTGCCAGCAGCTTAGAGGACGCGGGATTCCAAGAGACCCAGTACTTC

v_call: TRBV19
clone_size: -
d_call: -
j_call: TRBJ2-7
cdr3_aa: CASSTDTTYEQYF
cdr3_nt: TGTGCCAGTAGTACTGACACAACCTACGAGCAGTACTTC

v_call: TRBV7-3
clone_size: few
d_call: TRBD1
j_call: TRBJ2-7
cdr3_aa: CASSLSHRGGEQYF
cdr3_nt: TGTGCCAGCAGCTTAAGTCACAGGGGCGGCGAGCAGTACTTC

v_call: TRBV7-3
clone_size: -
d_call: -
j_call: TRBJ2-1
cdr3_aa: CASSLRFRGAVYNEQFF
cdr3_nt: TGTGCCAGCAGCTTACGTTTTCGGGGGGCCGTATACAATGAGCAGTTCTTC

v_call: TRBV29-1
clone_size: -
d_call: TRBD1
j_call: TRBJ2-7
cdr3_aa: CSVESGQGIYEQYF
cdr3_nt: TGCAGCGTTGAATCGGGACAGGGAATATACGAGCAGTACTTC

v_call: TRBV27
clone_size: -
d_call: -
j_call: TRBJ1-2
cdr3_aa: CASRGAYGYTF
cdr3_nt: TGTGCCAGCAGGGGAGCCTATGGCTACACCTTC

v_call: TRBV5-1
clone_size: -
d_call: -
j_call: TRBJ1-2
cdr3_aa: CASSLGDGGYTF
cdr3_nt: TGCGCCAGCAGCTTAGGGGATGGCGGCTACACCTTC

v_call: TRBV4-1
clone_size: -
d_call: -
j_call: TRBJ1-3
cdr3_aa: CASSPDSSPGNTIYF
cdr3_nt: TGCGCCAGCAGCCCTGACAGTTCCCCTGGAAACACCATATATTTT

v_call: TRBV12-5
clone_size: -
d_call: TRBD1
j_call: TRBJ1-3
cdr3_aa: CASGLDRGPGNTIYF
cdr3_nt: TGTGCTAGTGGTTTAGACAGGGGGCCTGGAAACACCATATATTTT

v_call: TRBV6-5
clone_size: -
d_call: TRBD1
j_call: TRBJ1-4
cdr3_aa: CASRDPGQGGEKLFF
cdr3_nt: TGTGCCAGCAGAGATCCGGGACAGGGAGGTGAAAAACTGTTTTTT

v_call: TRBV19
clone_size: few
d_call: TRBD2
j_call: TRBJ2-2
cdr3_aa: CASSGTSGGSANTGELFF
cdr3_nt: TGTGCCAGTAGTGGGACTAGCGGGGGGTCTGCGAACACCGGGGAGCTGTTTTTT

v_call: TRBV30
clone_size: -
d_call: TRBD1
j_call: TRBJ2-7
cdr3_aa: CAWNPGQGSYEQYF
cdr3_nt: TGTGCCTGGAATCCGGGACAGGGGTCCTACGAGCAGTACTTC

v_call: TRBV10-1
clone_size: -
d_call: TRBD2
j_call: TRBJ2-2
cdr3_aa: CASSPSSGGNTGELFF
cdr3_nt: TGCGCCAGCAGCCCCAGCAGCGGGGGGAACACCGGGGAGCTGTTTTTT

v_call: TRBV13
clone_size: -
d_call: -
j_call: TRBJ2-7
cdr3_aa: CASSFRSYYEQYF
cdr3_nt: TGTGCCAGCAGCTTTCGGAGCTACTACGAGCAGTACTTC

v_call: TRBV4-2
clone_size: -
d_call: -
j_call: TRBJ1-1
cdr3_aa: CASSYETGENTEAFF
cdr3_nt: TGTGCCAGCAGCTACGAAACAGGAGAAAACACTGAAGCTTTCTTT

v_call: TRBV6-5
clone_size: -
d_call: TRBD2
j_call: TRBJ2-7
cdr3_aa: CASNPAGRESYEQYF
cdr3_nt: TGTGCCAGCAACCCCGCGGGGCGGGAGTCCTACGAGCAGTACTTC

v_call: TRBV4-2
clone_size: -
d_call: -
j_call: TRBJ1-2
cdr3_aa: CASSQDPGGYTF
cdr3_nt: TGTGCCAGCAGCCAAGACCCGGGGGGCTACACCTTC